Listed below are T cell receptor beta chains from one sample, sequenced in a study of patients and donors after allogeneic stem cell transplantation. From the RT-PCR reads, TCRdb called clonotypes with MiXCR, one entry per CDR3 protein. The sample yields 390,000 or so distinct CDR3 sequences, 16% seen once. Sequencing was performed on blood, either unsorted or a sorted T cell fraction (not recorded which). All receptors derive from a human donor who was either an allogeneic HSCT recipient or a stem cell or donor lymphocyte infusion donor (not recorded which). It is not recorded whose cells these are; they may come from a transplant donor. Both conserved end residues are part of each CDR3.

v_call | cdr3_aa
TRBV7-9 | CASSIPAAPTDTQYF
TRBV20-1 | CSAFGNTEAFF
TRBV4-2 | CASSQDLPGTGSVNTIYF
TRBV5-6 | CASRSTSRPQLEQYF
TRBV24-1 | CATSDLGTSGSYEQYF
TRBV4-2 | CASSQGGGAVYEQYF
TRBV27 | CASSFRSGGQSGELFF
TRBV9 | CASSVLADQPQHF
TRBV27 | CASSGQGWGELFF
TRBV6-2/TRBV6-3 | CASSYRKTSGVTDTQYF
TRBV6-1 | CASRNKGPYGYTF
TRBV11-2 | CASSLTGSTNEKLFF
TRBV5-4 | CASSTGSGRQETQYF
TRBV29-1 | CSIGQGTNSYEQYF
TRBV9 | CASSVRGQGAYNEQFF
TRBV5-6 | CASSLNREQYF
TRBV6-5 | CASSWGNLGKNIQYF
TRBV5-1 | CASSLLPQEGGYTF
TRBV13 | CASSLLAGGQNEQFF
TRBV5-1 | CASRTGTGGYEQYF
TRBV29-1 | CSVESGQSSYNEQFF
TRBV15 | CATSRMGGGREKLEQFF
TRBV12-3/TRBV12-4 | CASSLRLTHGGNTIYF
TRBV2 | CASSDRRGAEAFF